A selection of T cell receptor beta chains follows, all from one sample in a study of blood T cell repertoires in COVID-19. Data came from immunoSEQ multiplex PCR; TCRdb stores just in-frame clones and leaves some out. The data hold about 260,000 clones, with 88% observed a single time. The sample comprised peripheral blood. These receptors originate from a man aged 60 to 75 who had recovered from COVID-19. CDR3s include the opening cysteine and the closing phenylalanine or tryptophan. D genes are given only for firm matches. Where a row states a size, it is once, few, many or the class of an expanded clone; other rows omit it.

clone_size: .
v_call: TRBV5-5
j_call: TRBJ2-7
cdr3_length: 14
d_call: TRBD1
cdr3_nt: TGTGCCAGCAGCTTGAACCCAGGGGGCTACGAGCAGTACTTC
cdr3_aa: CASSLNPGGYEQYF

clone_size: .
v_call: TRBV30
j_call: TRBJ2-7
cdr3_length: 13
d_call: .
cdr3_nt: TGTGCCTGGAGGACTAGATGGTTCGGCGAGCAGTACTTC
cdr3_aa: CAWRTRWFGEQYF

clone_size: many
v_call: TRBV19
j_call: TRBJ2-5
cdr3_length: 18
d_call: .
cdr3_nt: TGTGCCAGTTACGGGGAGACTAGTTTTGGACAAGGAGAAGAGACCCAGTACTTC
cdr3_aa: CASYGETSFGQGEETQYF

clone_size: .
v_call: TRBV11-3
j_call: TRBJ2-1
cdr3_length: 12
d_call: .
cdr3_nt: TGTGCCAGCAGCCCTACAGGGAATGAGCAGTTCTTC
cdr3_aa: CASSPTGNEQFF

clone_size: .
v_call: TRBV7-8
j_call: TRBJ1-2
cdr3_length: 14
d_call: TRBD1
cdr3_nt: TGTGCCAGCAGCTTAGACGGGACAGGGACTGGCTACACCTTC
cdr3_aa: CASSLDGTGTGYTF

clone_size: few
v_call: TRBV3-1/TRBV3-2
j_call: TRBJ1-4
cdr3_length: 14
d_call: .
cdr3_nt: TGTGCCAGCAGCCCCCGAGGGGGGGACGAAAAACTGTTTTTT
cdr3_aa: CASSPRGGDEKLFF

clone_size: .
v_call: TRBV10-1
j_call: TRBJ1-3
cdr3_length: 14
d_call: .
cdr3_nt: TGCGCCAGCAGGGCACCAGTCTCTGGAAACACCATATATTTT
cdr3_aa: CASRAPVSGNTIYF

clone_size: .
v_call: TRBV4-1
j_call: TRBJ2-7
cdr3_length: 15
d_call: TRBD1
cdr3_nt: TGCGCCAGCAGCCAAGTGGCAGGGGGCTCCTACGAGCAGTACTTC
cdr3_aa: CASSQVAGGSYEQYF

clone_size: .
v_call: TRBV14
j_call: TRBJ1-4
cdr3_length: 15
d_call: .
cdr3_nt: TGTGCCAGCAGCCAAGCCGGGATAACTAATGAAAAACTGTTTTTT
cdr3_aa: CASSQAGITNEKLFF

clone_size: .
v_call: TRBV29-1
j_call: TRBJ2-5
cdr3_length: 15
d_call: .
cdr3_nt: TGCAGCGTTGAAGGGCACGCGCAGGGGTGGGAGACCCAGTACTTC
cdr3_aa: CSVEGHAQGWETQYF

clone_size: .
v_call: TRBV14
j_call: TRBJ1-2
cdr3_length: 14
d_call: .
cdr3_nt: TGTGCCAGCAGCCAGGACAGCGGGAAGTATGGCTACACCTTC
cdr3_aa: CASSQDSGKYGYTF

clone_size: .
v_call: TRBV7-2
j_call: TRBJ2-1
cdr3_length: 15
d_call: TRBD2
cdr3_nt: TGTGCCAGCAGCTCCACGGGGACTAGAGGCAATGAGCAGTTCTTC
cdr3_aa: CASSSTGTRGNEQFF

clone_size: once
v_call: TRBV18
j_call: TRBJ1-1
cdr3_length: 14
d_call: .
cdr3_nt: TGTGCCAGCTCACCAAGGGAGATGAACACTGAAGCTTTCTTT
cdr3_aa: CASSPREMNTEAFF

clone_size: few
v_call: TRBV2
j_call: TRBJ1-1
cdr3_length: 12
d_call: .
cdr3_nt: TGTGCCAGCCCGAGGGCCTACACTGAAGCTTTCTTT
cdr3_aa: CASPRAYTEAFF

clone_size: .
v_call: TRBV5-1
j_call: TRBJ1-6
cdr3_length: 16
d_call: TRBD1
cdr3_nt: TGCGCCAGCAGCTTGAATTCCGGACAGGGTGCTTCACCCCTCCACTTT
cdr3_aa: CASSLNSGQGASPLHF

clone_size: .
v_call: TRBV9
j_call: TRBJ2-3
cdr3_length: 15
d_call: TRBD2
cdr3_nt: TGTGCCAGCAGCGTAGGCGGGGGGGCCGCGGATACGCAGTATTTT
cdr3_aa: CASSVGGGAADTQYF

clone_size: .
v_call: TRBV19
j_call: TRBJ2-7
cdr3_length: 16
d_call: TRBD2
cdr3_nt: TGTGCCAGTAGTATCGCCAGGACTAGCGGGCCCTACGAGCAGTACTTC
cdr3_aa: CASSIARTSGPYEQYF

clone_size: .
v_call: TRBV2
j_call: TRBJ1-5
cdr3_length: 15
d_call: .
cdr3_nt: TGTGCCAGCAGTGAAAGACAGATTAACAATCAGCCCCAGCATTTT
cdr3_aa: CASSERQINNQPQHF

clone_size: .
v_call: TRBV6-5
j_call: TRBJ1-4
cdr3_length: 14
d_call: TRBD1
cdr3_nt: TGTGCCAGCAGTTATGGACAGGCAAATGAAAAACTGTTTTTT
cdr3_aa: CASSYGQANEKLFF

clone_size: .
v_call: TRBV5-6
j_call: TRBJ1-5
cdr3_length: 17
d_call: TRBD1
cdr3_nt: TGTGCCAGCAGCTTGGGCCTTGGGACAGGGTGGGATCAGCCCCAGCATTTT
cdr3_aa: CASSLGLGTGWDQPQHF

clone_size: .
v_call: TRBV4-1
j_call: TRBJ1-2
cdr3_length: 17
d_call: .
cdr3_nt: TGCGCCAGCAGCCAAGATGAGCCGGGAGGGCGAATCTTTGGCTACACCTTC
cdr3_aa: CASSQDEPGGRIFGYTF

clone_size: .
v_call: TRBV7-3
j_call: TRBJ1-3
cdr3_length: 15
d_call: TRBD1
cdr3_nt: TGTGCCAGCAGCAGACAGGGGGGCTCTGGAAACACCATATATTTT
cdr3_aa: CASSRQGGSGNTIYF

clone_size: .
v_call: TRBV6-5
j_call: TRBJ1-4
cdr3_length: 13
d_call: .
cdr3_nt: TGTGCCAGCAGGACGGGACATTATGAAAAACTGTTTTTT
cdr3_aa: CASRTGHYEKLFF

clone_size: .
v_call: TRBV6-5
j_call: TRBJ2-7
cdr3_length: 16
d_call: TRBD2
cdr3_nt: TGTGCCAGCAGTTACAGCGGGCAGACTAGCGACTACGAGCAGTACTTC
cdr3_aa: CASSYSGQTSDYEQYF

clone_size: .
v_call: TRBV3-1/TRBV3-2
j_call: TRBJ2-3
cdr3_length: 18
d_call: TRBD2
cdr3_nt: TGTGCCAGCAGCCAAGATCTACTAGCGGGGGCCCCCACAGATACGCAGTATTTT
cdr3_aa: CASSQDLLAGAPTDTQYF

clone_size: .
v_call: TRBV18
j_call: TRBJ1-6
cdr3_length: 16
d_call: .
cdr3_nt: TGTGCCAGCTCACAAGAGGCATCATCTTCATCGGGACCCCTCCACTTT
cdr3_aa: CASSQEASSSSGPLHF

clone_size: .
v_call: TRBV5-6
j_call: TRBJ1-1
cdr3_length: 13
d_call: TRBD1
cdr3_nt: TGTGCCAGCAGCTTGCAGGGGGATCCTGAAGCTTTCTTT
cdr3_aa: CASSLQGDPEAFF

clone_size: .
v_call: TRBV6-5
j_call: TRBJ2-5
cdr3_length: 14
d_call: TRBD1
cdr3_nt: TGTGCCAGCAGTCCGGGACAGAGACAAGAGACCCAGTACTTC
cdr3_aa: CASSPGQRQETQYF

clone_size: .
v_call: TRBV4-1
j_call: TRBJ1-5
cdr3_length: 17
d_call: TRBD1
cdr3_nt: TGCGCCAGCAGCCAGGGTCGGACAGGGATGGCGAATCAGCCCCAGCATTTT
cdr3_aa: CASSQGRTGMANQPQHF

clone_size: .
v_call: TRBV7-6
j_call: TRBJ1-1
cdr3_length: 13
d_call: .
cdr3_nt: TGTGCCAGCAGCTTAGCGGGGGGACGGGAAGCTTTCTTT
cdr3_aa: CASSLAGGREAFF

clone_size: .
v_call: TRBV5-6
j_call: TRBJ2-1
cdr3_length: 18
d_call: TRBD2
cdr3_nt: TGTGCCAGCAGCAAGACTAGCGGGGGAATTTCTCCCTACAATGAGCAGTTCTTC
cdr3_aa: CASSKTSGGISPYNEQFF

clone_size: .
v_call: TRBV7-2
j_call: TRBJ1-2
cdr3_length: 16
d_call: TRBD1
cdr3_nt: TGTGCCAGCAGCTTAGAATTGACAGGGGGAATGTATGGCTACACCTTC
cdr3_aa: CASSLELTGGMYGYTF

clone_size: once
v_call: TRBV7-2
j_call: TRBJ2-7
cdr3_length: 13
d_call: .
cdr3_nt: TGTGCCAGCAGCTTCCCAGGGGGGTACGAGCAGTACTTC
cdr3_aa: CASSFPGGYEQYF

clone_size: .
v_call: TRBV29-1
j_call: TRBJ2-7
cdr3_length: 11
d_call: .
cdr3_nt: TGCAGCGTCCTTACGGCGGGGGAGCAGTACTTC
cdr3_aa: CSVLTAGEQYF

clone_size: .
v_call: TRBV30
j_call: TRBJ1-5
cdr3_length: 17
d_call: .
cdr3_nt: TGTGCCTGGAGTTGGGGCGGGGCTCACGAGGCGGATCAGCCCCAGCATTTT
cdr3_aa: CAWSWGGAHEADQPQHF

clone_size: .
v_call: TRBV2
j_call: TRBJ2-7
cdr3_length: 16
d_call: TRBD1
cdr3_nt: TGTGCCAGCAGTGAAGGACAGGGGGCATTCGGTAACGAGCAGTACTTC
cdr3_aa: CASSEGQGAFGNEQYF

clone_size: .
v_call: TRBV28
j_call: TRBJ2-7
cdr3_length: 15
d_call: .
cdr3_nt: TGTGCCAGCAGTCATACAGGGCCCCTTCCCTACGAGCAGTACTTC
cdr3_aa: CASSHTGPLPYEQYF

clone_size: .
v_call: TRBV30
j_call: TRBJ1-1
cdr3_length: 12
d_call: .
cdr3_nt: TGTGCCTGGAGAAGGGGGAACACTGAAGCTTTCTTT
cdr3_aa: CAWRRGNTEAFF

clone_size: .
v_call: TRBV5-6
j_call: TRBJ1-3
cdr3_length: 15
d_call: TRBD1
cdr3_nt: TGTGCCAGCAGCTTTGGGACAGGGCAAGGAAACACCATATATTTT
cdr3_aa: CASSFGTGQGNTIYF

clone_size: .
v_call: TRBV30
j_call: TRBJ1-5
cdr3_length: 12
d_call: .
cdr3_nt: TGTGCCTGGAGAGTGGGAGGTCAGCCCCAGCATTTT
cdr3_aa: CAWRVGGQPQHF

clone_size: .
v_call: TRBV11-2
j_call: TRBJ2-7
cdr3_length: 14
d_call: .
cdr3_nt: TGTGCCAGCAGCTTAGCCCCGGGGTGGAACGAGCAGTACTTC
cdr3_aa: CASSLAPGWNEQYF

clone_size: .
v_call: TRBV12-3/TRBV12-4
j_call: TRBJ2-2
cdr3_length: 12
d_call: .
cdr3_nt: TGTGCCAGTAAACTCGGTGGCGGGGAGCTGTTTTTT
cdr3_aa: CASKLGGGELFF

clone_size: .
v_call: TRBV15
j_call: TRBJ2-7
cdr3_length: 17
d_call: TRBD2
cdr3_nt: TGTGCCACCAGCAGACAAAGGACTAGCGGGGCGATGTACGAGCAGTACTTC
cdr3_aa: CATSRQRTSGAMYEQYF

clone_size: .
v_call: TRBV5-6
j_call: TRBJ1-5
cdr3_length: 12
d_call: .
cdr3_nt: TGTGCCAGCAGCTCCTTCCAGGGGCCCCAGCATTTT
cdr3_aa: CASSSFQGPQHF

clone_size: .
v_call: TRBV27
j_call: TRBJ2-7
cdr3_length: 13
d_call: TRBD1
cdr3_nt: TGTGCCAGCAGTGGCGGACAGGGCGGTGAGCAGTACTTC
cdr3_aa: CASSGGQGGEQYF

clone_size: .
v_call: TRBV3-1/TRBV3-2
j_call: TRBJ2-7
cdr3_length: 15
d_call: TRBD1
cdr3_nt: TGTGCCAGCAGCCAAACCCCGGGACAGGTGGTCGAGCAGTACTTC
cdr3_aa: CASSQTPGQVVEQYF

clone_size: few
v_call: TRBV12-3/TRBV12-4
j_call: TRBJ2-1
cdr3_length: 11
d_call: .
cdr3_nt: TGTGCCAGCAGTGTTCGGGACACGAAGTTCTTC
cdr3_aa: CASSVRDTKFF

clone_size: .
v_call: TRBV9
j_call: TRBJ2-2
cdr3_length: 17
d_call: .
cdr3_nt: TGTGCCAGCAGCGATAGACTAGTCGTTGGGCGGACCGGGGAGCTGTTTTTT
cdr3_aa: CASSDRLVVGRTGELFF

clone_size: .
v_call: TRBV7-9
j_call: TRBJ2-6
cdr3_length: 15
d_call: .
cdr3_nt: TGTGCCAGCAGCGTATCTGTTGCTGGGGCCAACGTCCTGACTTTC
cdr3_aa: CASSVSVAGANVLTF

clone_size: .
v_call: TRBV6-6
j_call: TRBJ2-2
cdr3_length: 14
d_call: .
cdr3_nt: TGTGCCAGCTTGGGGCGGGGGAACACCGGGGAGCTGTTTTTT
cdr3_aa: CASLGRGNTGELFF

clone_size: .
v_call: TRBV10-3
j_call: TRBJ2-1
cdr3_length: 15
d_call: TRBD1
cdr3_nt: TGTGCCATCAGTGAGTCGGGACAGGGCGGGCATGAGCAGTTCTTC
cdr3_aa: CAISESGQGGHEQFF

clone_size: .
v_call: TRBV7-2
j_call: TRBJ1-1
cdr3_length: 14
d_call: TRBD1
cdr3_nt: TGTGCCAGCAGCTTAGAGGGGGCGAACACTGAAGCTTTCTTT
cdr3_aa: CASSLEGANTEAFF

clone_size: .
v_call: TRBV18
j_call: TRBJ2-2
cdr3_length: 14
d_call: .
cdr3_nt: TGTGCCAGCTCACCGAATGCGGTAGGCGGGGAGCTGTTTTTT
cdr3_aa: CASSPNAVGGELFF

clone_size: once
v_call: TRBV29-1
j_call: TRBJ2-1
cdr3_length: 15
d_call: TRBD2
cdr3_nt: TGCAGCGTTACTTATGGGGGGGGGAATTCCAATGAGCAGTTCTTC
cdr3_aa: CSVTYGGGNSNEQFF

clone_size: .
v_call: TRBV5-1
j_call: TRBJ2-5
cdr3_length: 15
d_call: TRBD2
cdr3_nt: TGCGCCAGCAGCTTAGGGACTACTAACCAAGAGACCCAGTACTTC
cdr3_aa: CASSLGTTNQETQYF